The clone carrying this T cell receptor beta chain was counted only a few times. Its antigen is unidentified. The entry originates in a study of T cells after yellow fever vaccination. The study's findings and limits: Weaker in magnitude, the secondary response showed a faster peak on day 5 versus 15.

This CDR3 comprises 17 residues. Germline trimming cut 6 bases from V and 5 bases from J; bases unmatched to any gene: 16. TCRdb passed the 5' RACE reads through MiXCR, listing each CDR3 protein once. The data show around 120,000 distinct CDR3 sequences, 12% to 15% seen once. The genes are TRBV12-3 or TRBV12-4 and TRBJ1-1; 9 positions agree with TRBD1. The sample in question was CD8+ T cells sorted from PBMCs, obtained 5 days after the yellow fever booster vaccination. This TCR was sampled from a man between 18 and 35 years old who received the YFV17D yellow fever vaccine. The CDR3 DNA reads as TGTGCCAGCAGCCGATCAGCGGCCGGGACAGGGCGAACTGAAGCTTTCTTT. Protein sequence: CASSRSAAGTGRTEAFF.